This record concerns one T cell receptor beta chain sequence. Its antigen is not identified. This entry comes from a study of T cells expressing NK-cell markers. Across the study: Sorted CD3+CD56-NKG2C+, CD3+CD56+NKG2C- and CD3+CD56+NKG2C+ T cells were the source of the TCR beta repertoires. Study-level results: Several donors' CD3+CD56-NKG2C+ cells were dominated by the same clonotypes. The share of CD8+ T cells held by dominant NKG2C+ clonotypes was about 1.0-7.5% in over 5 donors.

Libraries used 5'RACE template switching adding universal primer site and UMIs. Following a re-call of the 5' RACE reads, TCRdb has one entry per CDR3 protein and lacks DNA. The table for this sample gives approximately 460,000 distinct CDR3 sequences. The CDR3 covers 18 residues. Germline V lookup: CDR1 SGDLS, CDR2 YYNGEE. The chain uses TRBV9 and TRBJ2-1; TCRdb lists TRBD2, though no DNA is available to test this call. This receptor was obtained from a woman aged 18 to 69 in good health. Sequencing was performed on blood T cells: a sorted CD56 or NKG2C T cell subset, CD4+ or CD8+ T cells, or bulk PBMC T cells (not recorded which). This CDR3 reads CASSVVGTSGIPYNEQFF.